The 19 T cell receptor beta chains given below trace back to one sample, sequenced in a study of T-cell reconstitution after alpha-beta-depleted transplantation in children. Unique molecular identifiers were incorporated into the prepared TCRbeta library. TCRdb reprocessed the PCR reads via MiXCR and lists one record per CDR3 protein. The data show about 420,000 distinct CDR3 sequences, about 16% seen once. The sample was PBMCs, mostly from graft donor cells, taken 360 days after TCRalphabeta/CD19-depleted stem cell transplant. Receptor source: a boy under two years old who had a stem cell transplant for Wiskott-Aldrich syndrome, so the T cells may come from the graft donor.

The chain links TRBV24-1 to TRBJ2-1; D is uncertain. The CDR3 covers 14 residues. V lost 1 base and J 3 bases, leaving 6 bases between the germline ends. Germline-derived CDR1 and CDR2 are KGHDR and SFDVKD. The CDR3 nucleotides read TGTGCCACCAGTGATTTCCCAGACTACAATGAGCAGTTCTTC. It yields the protein CATSDFPDYNEQFF.

In this sample, this clonotype turned up a few times. V usage is TRBV6-6 and J usage is TRBJ2-7, with TRBD1 matching 7 bases. CDR3 length: 12 residues. V lost 6 bases and J lost 5; bases outside the gene matches: 4. Germline V lookup: CDR1 MNHNY, CDR2 SVGAGI (reference sequence). This chain's CDR3 is CASRDRFDEQYF. Here the CDR3 DNA reads TGTGCCAGCAGGGACAGGTTCGACGAGCAGTACTTC.

This chain's CDR3 is CASRRDRGDGELFF. CDR3 bases: TGTGCCAGCAGACGGGACAGGGGAGACGGGGAGCTGTTTTTT. The rearrangement links TRBV27 to TRBJ2-2, with 10 bases that match TRBD1. Germline V gene data show CDR1 as MNHEY and CDR2 as SMNVEV (reference sequence). Germline trimming cut 6 bases from V and 7 bases from J; bases unmatched to any gene: 5. This CDR3 has 14 residues.

This sequence joins TRBV27 and TRBJ2-3, with D possibly matching TRBD1 (5 bases). The V end was cut by 6 bases, the J end by 2 bases, with 15 bases between. CDR3 length: 15 residues. The germline CDR1 and CDR2 sequences are MNHEY and SMNVEV (reference sequence). CDR3 coding DNA: TGTGCCAGCAGGCAACCTGGGGCCCACACAGATACGCAGTATTTT. This gives the protein CASRQPGAHTDTQYF.

This clonotype came up many times. The chain combines TRBV18 with TRBJ1-1, with 7 bases that match TRBD1. Germline lookup yields CDR1 KGHSH and CDR2 LQKENI. Germline trimming cut 5 bases from V and 4 bases from J; bases unmatched to any gene: 7. The CDR3 length is 14 residues. The CDR3 region is CASSTRQGTTEAFF. As DNA, the CDR3 is TGTGCCAGCTCAACCAGACAGGGCACCACTGAAGCTTTCTTT.

The genes are TRBV4-2 and TRBJ2-3; 9 bases are shared with TRBD2. CDR3 length: 16 residues. Unmatched junction bases numbered 8, after V lost 5 bases and J lost 2 bases. Germline V lookup: CDR1 LGHNA, CDR2 YNFKEQ. This CDR3 reads CASSARGRGHTDTQYF. In DNA form, the CDR3 reads TGTGCCAGCAGCGCACGCGGGAGGGGGCACACAGATACGCAGTATTTT.

The chain has TRBV29-1 and TRBJ1-1; possibly TRBD1 for D (5 bases). Germline CDR1 is SQVTM and CDR2 is ANQGSEA. There are 11 residues in the CDR3. V was cut by 4 bases and J by 11 bases, with 14 bases left in between. CDR3 nucleotides: TGCAGCGTTGGGTCAGGGAAGCGGGCTTTCTTT. Translated, it gives CSVGSGKRAFF. The full variable domain, completed using reference TRBV29-1 and TRBJ1-1, is SAVISQKPSRDICQRGTSLTIQCQVDSQVTMMFWYRQQPGQSLTLIATANQGSEATYESGFVIDKFPISRPNLTFSTLTVSNMSPEDSSIYLCSVGSGKRAFFGQGTRLTVV.

This clonotype was observed a few times. The chain carries TRBV30 and TRBJ2-5; 9 bases map to TRBD2. The CDR3 length is 16 residues. Germline V gene lookup returns CDR1 GTSNPN and CDR2 SVGIG (reference sequence). Losses at the gene ends were 7 bases for V and 0 bases for J; bases not matched to a gene: 12. CDR3 nucleotide sequence: TGTGCCTATAAGCCGGGACTAGCTTTGTACCAAGAGACCCAGTACTTC. Protein sequence: CAYKPGLALYQETQYF.

The chain links TRBV5-1 to TRBJ2-5, with 9 bases identical to TRBD2. The junction had 2 bases not matched to a gene; V was cut back by 0 bases and J by 5 bases. The CDR3 extends over 14 amino acids. CDR1 SGHRS and CDR2 YFSETQ come from the germline V gene. Written as DNA, the CDR3 is TGCGCCAGCAGCTTGGGACTAGCGGCGGAGACCCAGTACTTC. Residues: CASSLGLAAETQYF.

V gene TRBV20-1 combines with J gene TRBJ2-1, with 7 bases aligning to TRBD2. This CDR3 region has 18 residues. In germline, CDR1 is DFQATT, CDR2 SNEGSKA (reference sequence). V dropped 2 bases and J dropped 0; count of bases not matched to a gene: 13. CDR3 protein: CSARPGGNRPSSYNEQFF. Here the CDR3 DNA reads TGCAGTGCTAGACCGGGAGGTAATCGTCCCAGCTCCTACAATGAGCAGTTCTTC.

A few counts support this clonotype. This chain joins TRBV29-1 and TRBJ2-7, with a weak D call TRBD2 (7 bases). The germline gives CDR1 SQVTM, CDR2 ANQGSEA. The CDR3 has 12 amino acids. With 5 bases removed from V and 2 bases from J, the gap between germline ends came to 10 bases. Here the CDR3 DNA reads TGCAGCGTTAGGGGGGGACCCTACGAGCAGTACTTC. This translates into CSVRGGPYEQYF.

The rearrangement links TRBV5-1 to TRBJ1-6; tentatively, D is TRBD1 (5 bases). The CDR3 consists of 15 residues. Looked up from germline, CDR1 is SGHRS and CDR2 is YFSETQ. Trimming cost V 0 bases and J 10 bases, with 14 bases left between them. The CDR3: CASSLAPRDYSPLHF. DNA of the CDR3: TGCGCCAGCAGCTTGGCCCCCAGGGATTACTCACCCCTCCACTTT.

The CDR3 reads CATSDPRTSGRNTDTQYF. CDR3 bases: TGTGCCACCAGTGATCCCCGGACTAGCGGGAGGAATACAGATACGCAGTATTTT. V is TRBV24-1 and J is TRBJ2-3; 14 bases agree with TRBD2. The CDR3 is 18 amino acids. Germline CDR1 reads KGHDR; CDR2 reads SFDVKD. With 3 bases clipped from V and 3 bases from J, the junction kept 7 bases outside the gene matches.

This clonotype has just a few counts. The V gene is TRBV6-5, the J gene TRBJ2-3; no definite D call. There are 16 residues in the CDR3. V gave up 0 bases and J gave up 0 bases, with 10 bases separating them. The germline CDR1 and CDR2 sequences are MNHEY and SVGAGI. The CDR3 nucleotides read TGTGCCAGCAGTTACTCGATGCAGCACAGCACAGATACGCAGTATTTT. Encoded protein: CASSYSMQHSTDTQYF.

This clonotype has more than one count but fewer than ten. CDR3 loop: CASSKRAGPGPPEQFF. The DNA of the CDR3 is TGTGCCAGCAGCAAAAGGGCCGGCCCCGGCCCCCCTGAGCAGTTCTTC. The chain has TRBV7-2 and TRBJ2-1, with unresolved D. The V and J ends lost 5 bases and 9 bases respectively, with 23 bases between them. The CDR3 extends over 16 amino acids. CDR1 and CDR2 (germline): SGHTA, FQGNSA.

This clonotype has just a few counts. The V gene is TRBV11-1, the J gene TRBJ2-3; TRBD2 agrees at 14 bases. Germline-derived CDR1 and CDR2 are SGHAT and FQDESV (reference sequence). The CDR3 consists of 18 residues. Trimming cost V 5 bases and J 2 bases; bases outside gene matches: 9. CDR3 sequence: CASSRGLAGGLSTDTQYF. The CDR3 nucleotides read TGTGCCAGCAGCCGCGGACTAGCGGGAGGTCTTTCCACAGATACGCAGTATTTT.

This clonotype was counted many times. The chain joins TRBV12-3 or TRBV12-4 to TRBJ2-5; 7 bases are a match to TRBD1. The V segment lost 6 bases and the J segment 2 bases; nucleotides outside the gene matches: 6. The CDR3 is 14 residues long. The CDR3: CASSRGQVQETQYF. The DNA for the CDR3 is TGTGCCAGCAGCCGCGGACAGGTTCAAGAGACCCAGTACTTC.

The chain is built from TRBV7-2 and TRBJ2-7; D call uncertain. The CDR3 has 13 residues. Trimming pared 3 bases from V and 2 bases from J, leaving 8 bases between. Germline V gene lookup returns CDR1 SGHTA and CDR2 FQGNSA. CDR3 in DNA: TGTGCCAGCAGCTTTGGCTTTCCCTACGAGCAGTACTTC. Translating gives CASSFGFPYEQYF.

This chain links TRBV7-2 with TRBJ2-5, with 7 positions matching TRBD2. With V trimmed by 2 bases and J by 5 bases, 8 bases remained unmatched. Germline lookup yields CDR1 SGHTA and CDR2 FQGNSA. This CDR3 region has 15 residues. Here the CDR3 reads CASSLWGGSHETQYF. The DNA for the CDR3 is TGTGCCAGCAGCTTATGGGGCGGGAGTCATGAGACCCAGTACTTC.